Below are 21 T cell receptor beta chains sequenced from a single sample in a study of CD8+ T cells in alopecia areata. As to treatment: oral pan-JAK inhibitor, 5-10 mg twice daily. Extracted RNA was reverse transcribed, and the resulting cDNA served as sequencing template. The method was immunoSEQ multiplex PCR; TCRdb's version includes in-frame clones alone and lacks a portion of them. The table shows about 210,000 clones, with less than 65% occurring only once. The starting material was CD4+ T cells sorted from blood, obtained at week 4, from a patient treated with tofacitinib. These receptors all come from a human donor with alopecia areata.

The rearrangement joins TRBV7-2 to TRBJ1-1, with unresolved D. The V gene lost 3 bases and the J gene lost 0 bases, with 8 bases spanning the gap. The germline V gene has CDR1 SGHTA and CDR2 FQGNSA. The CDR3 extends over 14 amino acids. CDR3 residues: CASSLSDMNTEAFF. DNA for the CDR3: TGTGCCAGCAGCTTGTCCGACATGAACACTGAAGCTTTCTTT.

CDR3 in amino acids: CATAQGEDQPQHF. CDR3 bases: TGTGCCACCGCACAGGGGGAGGATCAGCCCCAGCATTTT. The chain couples TRBV10-3 to TRBJ1-5, with 8 bases matching TRBD1. The CDR3 covers 13 residues. V was pared by 10 bases and J by 5 bases, with 7 bases of the junction left unmatched. Germline V gene lookup returns CDR1 ENHRY and CDR2 SYGVKD.

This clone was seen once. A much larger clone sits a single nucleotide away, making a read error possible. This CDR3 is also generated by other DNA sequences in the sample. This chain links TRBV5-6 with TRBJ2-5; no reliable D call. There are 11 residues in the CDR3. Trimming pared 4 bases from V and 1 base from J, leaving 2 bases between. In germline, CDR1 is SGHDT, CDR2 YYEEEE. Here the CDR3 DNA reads TGTGCCAGCAGCCTCCAAGAGACCCAGTACTTC. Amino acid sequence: CASSLQETQYF.

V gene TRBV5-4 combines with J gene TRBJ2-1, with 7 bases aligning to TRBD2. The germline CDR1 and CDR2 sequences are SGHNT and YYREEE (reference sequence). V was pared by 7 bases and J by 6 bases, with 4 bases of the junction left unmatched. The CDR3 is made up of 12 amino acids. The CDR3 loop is CASRRGSNEQFF. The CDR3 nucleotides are TGTGCCAGCCGGCGGGGGAGCAATGAGCAGTTCTTC. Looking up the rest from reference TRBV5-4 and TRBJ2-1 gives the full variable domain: ETGVTQSPTHLIKTRGQQVTLRCSSQSGHNTVSWYQQALGQGPQFIFQYYREEENGRGNFPPRFSGLQFPNYSSELNVNALELDDSALYLCASRRGSNEQFFGPGTRLTVL.

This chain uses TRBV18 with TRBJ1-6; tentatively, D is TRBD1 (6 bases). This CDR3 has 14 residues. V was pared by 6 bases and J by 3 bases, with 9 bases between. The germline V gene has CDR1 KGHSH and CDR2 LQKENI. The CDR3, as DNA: TGTGCCAGCTCTCTACAGGGCTATAATTCACCCCTCCACTTT. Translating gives CASSLQGYNSPLHF.

CDR3 bases: TGCGCCAGCAGCGCGGGACAGGGAAGAGAGACCCAGTACTTC. Encoded protein: CASSAGQGRETQYF. V usage is TRBV5-1 and J usage is TRBJ2-5, with 9 bases that match TRBD1. The germline V gene encodes CDR1 SGHRS and CDR2 YFSETQ. V gave up 4 bases and J gave up 4 bases; unmatched junction bases: 5. The CDR3 runs to 14 residues.

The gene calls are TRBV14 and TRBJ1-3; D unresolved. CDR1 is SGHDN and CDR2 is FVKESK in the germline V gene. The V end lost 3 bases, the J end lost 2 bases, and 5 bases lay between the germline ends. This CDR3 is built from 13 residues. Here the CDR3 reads CASSQIPGNTIYF. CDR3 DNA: TGTGCCAGCAGCCAGATCCCTGGAAACACCATATATTTT.

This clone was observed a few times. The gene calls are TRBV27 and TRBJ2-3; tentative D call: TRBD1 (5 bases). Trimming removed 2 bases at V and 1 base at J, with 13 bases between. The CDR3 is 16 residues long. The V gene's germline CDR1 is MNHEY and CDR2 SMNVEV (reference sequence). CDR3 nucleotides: TGTGCCAGCAGTTTACAGGGTACGCTTGGCACAGATACGCAGTATTTT. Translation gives CASSLQGTLGTDTQYF.

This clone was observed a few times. In DNA form, the CDR3 reads TGCGCCAGCAGCTTGTCCGCGGGGGGTACGAACACCGGGGAGCTGTTTTTT. Its protein is CASSLSAGGTNTGELFF. The gene calls are TRBV5-1 and TRBJ2-2, with 8 bases fitting TRBD2. CDR3 size: 17 residues. Trimming took 1 base from V and 0 from J; bases not matched to a gene: 5. Germline loops: CDR1 SGHRS, CDR2 YFSETQ.

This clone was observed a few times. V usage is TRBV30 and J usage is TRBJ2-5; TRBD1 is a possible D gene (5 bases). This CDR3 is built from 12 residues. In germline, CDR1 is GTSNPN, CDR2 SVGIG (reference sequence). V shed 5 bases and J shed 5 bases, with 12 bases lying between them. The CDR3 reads CAWAHKGETQYF. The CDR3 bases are TGTGCCTGGGCGCATAAGGGGGAGACCCAGTACTTC.

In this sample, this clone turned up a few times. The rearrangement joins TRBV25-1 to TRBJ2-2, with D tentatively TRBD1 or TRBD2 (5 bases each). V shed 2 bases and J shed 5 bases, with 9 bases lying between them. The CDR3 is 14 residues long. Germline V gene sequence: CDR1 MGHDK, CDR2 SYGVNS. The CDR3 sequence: CASSEGGRTGELFF. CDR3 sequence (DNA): TGTGCCAGCAGTGAAGGGGGAAGGACCGGGGAGCTGTTTTTT.

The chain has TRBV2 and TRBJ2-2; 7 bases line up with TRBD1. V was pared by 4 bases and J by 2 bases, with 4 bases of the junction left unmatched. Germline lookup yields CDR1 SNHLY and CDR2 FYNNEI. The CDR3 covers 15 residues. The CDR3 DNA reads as TGTGCCAGCAGTGGACAGGGCCTAAACACCGGGGAGCTGTTTTTT. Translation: CASSGQGLNTGELFF.

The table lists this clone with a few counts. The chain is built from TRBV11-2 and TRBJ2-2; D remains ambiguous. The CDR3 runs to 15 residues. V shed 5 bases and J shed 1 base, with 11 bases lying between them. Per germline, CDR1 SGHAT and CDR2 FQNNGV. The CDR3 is CASSPPYRNTGELFF. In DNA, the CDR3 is TGTGCCAGCAGCCCACCGTACAGGAACACCGGGGAGCTGTTTTTT. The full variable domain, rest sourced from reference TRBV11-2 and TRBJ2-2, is EAGVAQSPRYKIIEKRQSVAFWCNPISGHATLYWYQQILGQGPKLLIQFQNNGVVDDSQLPKDRFSAERLKGVDSTLKIQPAKLEDSAVYLCASSPPYRNTGELFFGEGSRLTVL.

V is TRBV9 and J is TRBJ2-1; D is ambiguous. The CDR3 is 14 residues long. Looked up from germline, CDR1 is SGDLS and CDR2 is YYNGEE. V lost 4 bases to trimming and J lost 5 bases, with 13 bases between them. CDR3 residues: CASSPSPHDNEQFF. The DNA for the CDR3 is TGTGCCAGCAGCCCCTCTCCCCATGACAATGAGCAGTTCTTC.

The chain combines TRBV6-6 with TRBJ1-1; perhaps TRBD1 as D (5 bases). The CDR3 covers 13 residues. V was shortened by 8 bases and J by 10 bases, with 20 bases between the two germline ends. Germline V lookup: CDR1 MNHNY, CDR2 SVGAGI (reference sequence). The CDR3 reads CASRLSRGGSAFF. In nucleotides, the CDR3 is TGTGCCAGCCGACTATCCCGGGGGGGTTCAGCTTTCTTT.

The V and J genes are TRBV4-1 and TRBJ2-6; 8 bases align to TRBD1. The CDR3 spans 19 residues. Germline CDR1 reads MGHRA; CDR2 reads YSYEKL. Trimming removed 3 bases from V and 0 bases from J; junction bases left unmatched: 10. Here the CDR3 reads CASSHGTGGRYSGANVLTF. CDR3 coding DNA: TGCGCCAGCAGCCATGGGACAGGAGGGAGGTACTCTGGGGCCAACGTCCTGACTTTC.

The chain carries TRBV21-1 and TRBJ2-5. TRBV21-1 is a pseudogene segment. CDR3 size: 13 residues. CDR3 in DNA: TGTGCCAGCAGCGGAGGGGGGAAAGAGACCCAGTACTTC. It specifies CASSGGGKETQYF.

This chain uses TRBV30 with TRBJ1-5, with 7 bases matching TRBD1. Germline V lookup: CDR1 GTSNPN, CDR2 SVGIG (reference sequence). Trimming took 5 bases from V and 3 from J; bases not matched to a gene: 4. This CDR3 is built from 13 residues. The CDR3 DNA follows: TGTGCCTGGGAACAGGGGAACAATCAGCCCCAGCATTTT. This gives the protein CAWEQGNNQPQHF.

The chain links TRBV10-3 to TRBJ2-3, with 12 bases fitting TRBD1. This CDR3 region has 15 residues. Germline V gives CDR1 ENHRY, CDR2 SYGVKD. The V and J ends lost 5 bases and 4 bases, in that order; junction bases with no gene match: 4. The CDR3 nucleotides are TGTGCCATCAGTCGGGACAGGGGGCGAGCAGATACGCAGTATTTT. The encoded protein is CAISRDRGRADTQYF.

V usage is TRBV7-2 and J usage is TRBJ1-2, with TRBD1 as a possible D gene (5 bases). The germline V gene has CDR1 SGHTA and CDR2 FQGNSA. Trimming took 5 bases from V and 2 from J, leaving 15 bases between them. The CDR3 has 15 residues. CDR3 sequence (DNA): TGTGCCAGCAGCCAAGCGGAAGGACAAAACTATGGCTACACCTTC. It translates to CASSQAEGQNYGYTF.

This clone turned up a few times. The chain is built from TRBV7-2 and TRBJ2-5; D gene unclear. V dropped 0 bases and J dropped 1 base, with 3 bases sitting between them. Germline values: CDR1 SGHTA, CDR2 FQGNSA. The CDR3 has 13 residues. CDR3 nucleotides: TGTGCCAGCAGCTTAGCCCTCCAAGAGACCCAGTACTTC. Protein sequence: CASSLALQETQYF. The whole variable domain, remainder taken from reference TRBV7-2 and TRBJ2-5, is GAGVSQSPSNKVTEKGKDVELRCDPISGHTALYWYRQSLGQGLEFLIYFQGNSAPDKSGLPSDRFSAERTGGSVSTLTIQRTQQEDSAVYLCASSLALQETQYFGPGTRLLVL.